The 20 T cell receptor beta chains below come from one sample, sequenced in a study of cytomegalovirus exposure and HLA in healthy donors (dated by TCRdb to the late 2010s). The method was the immunoSEQ multiplex PCR assay. The multiplex PCR relied on a mix of 60 forward primers for TCR Vbeta segments and 13 reverse primers for TCR Jbeta segments. TCRdb mirrors the immuneACCESS table, restricted to in-frame sequences. Some clones are absent from its copies; in checked studies, under half trace to an unresolved V gene, and the reason for the others is unknown. This sample holds more than 150,000 clones; 80% to 85% were observed only once. Together, the top ten hold 2.2% of the sample. Sequencing input: PBMCs. The receptors come from a woman between 25 and 40 years old in good health and CMV-seronegative.

This chain links TRBV27 with TRBJ1-4; TRBD1 agrees at 8 bases. CDR3 length equals 14 residues. The V and J ends lost 5 bases and 4 bases, in that order; junction bases with no gene match: 3. In germline, CDR1 is MNHEY, CDR2 SMNVEV (reference sequence). The CDR3 DNA is TGTGCCAGCAGTAGGACAGGGAGTAATGAAAAACTGTTTTTT. It encodes CASSRTGSNEKLFF.

The rearrangement joins TRBV5-6 to TRBJ1-6; D possibly corresponds to TRBD1 (5 bases). V lost 2 bases to trimming and J lost 2 bases, with 11 bases between them. The CDR3 totals 16 residues. Germline V gene data show CDR1 as SGHDT and CDR2 as YYEEEE. This chain's CDR3 is CASSFVRGTYNSPLHF. CDR3 nucleotides: TGTGCCAGCAGCTTCGTTCGGGGGACCTATAATTCACCCCTCCACTTT.

This clone occurred a few times. The chain uses TRBV6-5 and TRBJ2-1; 8 bases are a match to TRBD1. The CDR3 has 13 residues. CDR1 MNHEY and CDR2 SVGAGI come from the germline V gene. Losses at the gene ends were 6 bases for V and 6 bases for J; bases not matched to a gene: 4. The CDR3 DNA is TGTGCCAGCAGAATGACAGGGGTCAATGAGCAGTTCTTC. Its protein is CASRMTGVNEQFF.

CDR3 in amino acids: CASSSNRDGDEQFF. CDR3 bases: TGTGCCAGCAGCTCAAACAGGGACGGGGATGAGCAGTTCTTC. This chain uses TRBV7-9 with TRBJ2-1, with a possible D match to TRBD1 (6 bases). CDR3 size: 14 residues. Germline-derived CDR1 and CDR2 are SEHNR and FQNEAQ (reference sequence). V shed 4 bases and J shed 8 bases, with 15 bases lying between them.

The rearrangement links TRBV25-1 to TRBJ1-6, with D maybe TRBD1 (6 bases). V lost 4 bases and J lost 6, with 13 bases in between. The germline V gene has CDR1 MGHDK and CDR2 SYGVNS. The CDR3 totals 15 residues. In DNA, the CDR3 is TGTGCCAGCAGTGTTACAGGGACCCTTAATTCACCCCTCCACTTT. Protein sequence: CASSVTGTLNSPLHF.

This clone was seen more than once but under ten times. The DNA of the CDR3 is TGTGCCAGCAGCATTGGAGGGTTCCAAGAGACCCAGTACTTC. The encoded protein is CASSIGGFQETQYF. The chain has TRBV5-4 and TRBJ2-5, with D perhaps matching TRBD2 (6 bases). The CDR3 sequence is 14 residues long. Germline loops: CDR1 SGHNT, CDR2 YYREEE (reference sequence). The ends were cut back, 4 bases at V and 1 base at J, with 11 bases in the middle.

This clone was picked up one time. The chain couples TRBV6-5 to TRBJ1-4; weak D call: TRBD1 (5 bases). Trimming left V 5 bases short and J 7 bases short, with 11 bases between. CDR1 is MNHEY and CDR2 is SVGAGI in the germline V gene. This CDR3 region has 13 residues. The CDR3 protein is CASSPGRGEKLFF. CDR3 nucleotides: TGTGCCAGCAGTCCCGGGAGGGGTGAAAAACTGTTTTTT.

This clone was seen once. The chain couples TRBV28 to TRBJ1-3; no clear D. This CDR3 contains 12 residues. Trimming removed 5 bases from V and 2 bases from J, with 4 bases in between. Germline CDR1 and CDR2: MDHEN and SYDVKM. The CDR3 nucleotides read TGTGCCAGCAGTACACCTGGAAACACCATATATTTT. Residues: CASSTPGNTIYF.

This chain uses TRBV29-1 with TRBJ2-1, with 7 positions matching TRBD1. The CDR3 loop spans 12 amino acids. Trimming removed 7 bases from V and 6 bases from J; junction bases left unmatched: 6. Per the germline V gene, CDR1 is SQVTM and CDR2 is ANQGSEA. The CDR3 sequence is CSAGRQGNEQFF. The CDR3, as DNA: TGCAGCGCCGGGCGACAGGGCAATGAGCAGTTCTTC.

The rearrangement links TRBV11-2 to TRBJ1-5, with TRBD1 matching over 10 bases. CDR3 size: 17 residues. The V and J ends lost 4 bases and 6 bases, in that order; junction bases with no gene match: 12. Germline V gene sequence: CDR1 SGHAT, CDR2 FQNNGV. The CDR3 region is CASSSRRRDRGSQPQHF. CDR3 sequence (DNA): TGTGCCAGCAGCTCCCGGCGCCGGGACAGGGGTTCTCAGCCCCAGCATTTT.

The rearrangement links TRBV12-5 to TRBJ2-5, with a weak D call TRBD1 (6 bases). This CDR3 contains 13 residues. CDR1 LGHNT and CDR2 FRNRAP come from the germline V gene. Trimming removed 3 bases at V and 5 bases at J, with 10 bases between. Written as DNA, the CDR3 is TGTGCTAGTGGTTTTGGGACAACGGAGACCCAGTACTTC. It specifies CASGFGTTETQYF.

The chain is built from TRBV6-5 and TRBJ2-5; D not certain. CDR1 is MNHEY and CDR2 is SVGAGI in the germline V gene. With 0 bases removed from V and 2 bases from J, the gap between germline ends came to 13 bases. CDR3 length: 16 residues. This CDR3 reads CASSYSTVLGQETQYF. CDR3 DNA: TGTGCCAGCAGTTACTCCACTGTGCTAGGACAAGAGACCCAGTACTTC.

This clone was detected only a few times. The chain links TRBV7-9 to TRBJ1-5; 10 nucleotides line up with TRBD1. V trimming: 5 bases; J trimming: 4 bases; junction bases outside the gene matches: 8. CDR3 length: 16 amino acids. Germline V lookup: CDR1 SEHNR, CDR2 FQNEAQ (reference sequence). This CDR3 is CASSHSDRGRNQPQHF. The CDR3 DNA sequence: TGTGCCAGCAGCCACAGCGACAGGGGGCGTAATCAGCCCCAGCATTTT.

The chain's CDR3 is CASSFRATGELFF. CDR3 nucleotides: TGTGCCAGTAGTTTCAGGGCCACCGGGGAGCTGTTTTTT. The chain employs TRBV19 and TRBJ2-2; maybe TRBD1 (5 bases). This CDR3 has 13 residues. Germline CDR1 reads LNHDA; CDR2 reads SQIVND (reference sequence). The V gene lost 5 bases and the J gene lost 4 bases, with 8 bases spanning the gap.

In DNA, the CDR3 is TGTGCCAGTAGTAGTTCGGCAGGGGGCTTTTCAAACATTCAGTACTTC. This gives the protein CASSSSAGGFSNIQYF. The chain employs TRBV19 and TRBJ2-4; the match to TRBD1 covers 8 bases. The germline gives CDR1 LNHDA, CDR2 SQIVND (reference sequence). Trimming cost V 4 bases and J 6 bases; bases outside gene matches: 11. The CDR3 is made up of 16 amino acids.

The CDR3 reads CASRPLAGSGDTQYF. CDR3 coding DNA: TGTGCCAGCAGACCTCTAGCGGGAAGTGGGGATACGCAGTATTTT. The gene calls are TRBV6-1 and TRBJ2-3; 9 bases agree with TRBD2. The junction had 10 bases not matched to a gene; V was cut back by 6 bases and J by 6 bases. From germline, CDR1 is MNHNS and CDR2 SASEGT. The CDR3 has 15 residues.

The chain has TRBV13 and TRBJ2-7; 7 bases are shared with TRBD1. This CDR3 region has 18 residues. The germline V gene encodes CDR1 PRHDT and CDR2 FYEKMQ (reference sequence). J lost 0 bases, V lost 2 bases, and 13 bases had no gene match. CDR3 in amino acids: CASSLLTGDTLSSYEQYF. CDR3 DNA: TGTGCCAGCAGCTTACTAACAGGGGATACCCTTAGCTCCTACGAGCAGTACTTC.

The chain is built from TRBV10-3 and TRBJ2-1; 8 nucleotides line up with TRBD2. Germline assignment: CDR1 ENHRY and CDR2 SYGVKD. V was clipped by 4 bases and J by 8 bases; unmatched bases: 7. The CDR3 has 14 residues. The CDR3 nucleotides read TGTGCCATCAGTGCCACCGGGGGGGTCCATGAGCAGTTCTTC. Translation: CAISATGGVHEQFF.

The chain employs TRBV9 and TRBJ1-1, with a weak D call TRBD1 (6 bases). The germline V gene encodes CDR1 SGDLS and CDR2 YYNGEE. The CDR3 runs to 14 residues. V lost 4 bases and J 5 bases, leaving 15 bases between the germline ends. CDR3 sequence reads: CASSRGGGGTEAFF. Here the CDR3 DNA reads TGTGCCAGCAGCCGGGGGGGAGGGGGGACTGAAGCTTTCTTT.

A few counts support this clone. The chain couples TRBV28 to TRBJ1-4, with D maybe TRBD1 (5 bases). Trimming took 0 bases from V and 3 from J, leaving 11 bases between them. Germline V lookup: CDR1 MDHEN, CDR2 SYDVKM. The CDR3 is 16 residues long. CDR3 DNA: TGTGCCAGCAGTTTATGGATCAGGGTAGCTAATGAAAAACTGTTTTTT. It translates to CASSLWIRVANEKLFF.